A single sample is the source of the 9 T cell receptor beta chains below, sequenced in a study of blood T cell repertoires in COVID-19. Repertoires were generated with immunoSEQ multiplex PCR, while TCRdb's copy carries only in-frame clones and drops some. The sample lists 180,000 or so clones; roughly 83% were seen once. The sequenced material came from PBMCs or T cells enriched from blood (not recorded which). These TCRs come from a woman aged 45-65 years who had recovered from COVID-19.

This chain links TRBV6-5 with TRBJ1-6; D is uncertain. The CDR3 extends over 16 amino acids. Trimming removed 2 bases from V and 9 bases from J, with 17 bases in between. Germline CDR1 is MNHEY and CDR2 is SVGAGI. Here the CDR3 DNA reads TGTGCCAGCAGTTACACTCCGGGTGGCGAAAGTTCACCCCTCCACTTT. Protein product: CASSYTPGGESSPLHF.

The chain has TRBV2 and TRBJ1-5; 7 bases line up with TRBD1. The CDR3 has 14 amino acids. The germline gives CDR1 SNHLY, CDR2 FYNNEI. After removal of 6 bases from V and 0 bases from J, the junction contained 2 bases not matched to a gene. Here the CDR3 DNA reads TGTGCCAGCAGGGGGACAGTTAGCAATCAGCCCCAGCATTTT. Residues: CASRGTVSNQPQHF.

The chain joins TRBV2 to TRBJ2-1; 9 positions agree with TRBD1. The trim removed 2 bases at V and 6 bases at J, leaving 5 bases unmatched. Per germline, CDR1 SNHLY and CDR2 FYNNEI. This CDR3 is 15 amino acids long. CDR3 residues: CASSERQGVINEQFF. The CDR3 DNA sequence: TGTGCCAGCAGTGAAAGACAGGGGGTGATCAATGAGCAGTTCTTC.

This chain links TRBV7-9 with TRBJ2-5, with TRBD2 matching 7 bases. The V and J ends lost 5 bases and 6 bases, in that order; junction bases with no gene match: 6. The CDR3 runs to 13 residues. Looked up from germline, CDR1 is SEHNR and CDR2 is FQNEAQ (reference sequence). CDR3 sequence reads: CASSAAGGKTQYF. In DNA form, the CDR3 reads TGTGCCAGCAGCGCCGCCGGGGGGAAGACCCAGTACTTC.

This chain uses TRBV28 with TRBJ2-7; TRBD2 matches at 9 bases. Germline CDR1 MDHEN, CDR2 SYDVKM. This CDR3 is built from 15 residues. The trim removed 5 bases at V and 0 bases at J, leaving 5 bases unmatched. The CDR3 nucleotides read TGTGCCAGCAGTAAAGTAGCGGGAGTCTCCTACGAGCAGTACGTC. Its translation is CASSKVAGVSYEQYV.

The chain couples TRBV9 to TRBJ1-1, with no clear D. Germline CDR1 is SGDLS and CDR2 is YYNGEE. Trimming left V 0 bases short and J 5 bases short, with 14 bases between. The CDR3 loop spans 15 amino acids. CDR3 bases: TGTGCCAGCAGCGTAGGAGGAGGCGGTGGGACTGAAGCTTTCTTT. It encodes CASSVGGGGGTEAFF.

J is TRBJ1-5 and V is TRBV23-1; 10 nucleotides line up with TRBD1. TRBV23-1 is noted as an ORF with a role that remains uncertain. V lost 9 bases to trimming and J lost 8 bases; unmatched junction nucleotides: 10. The CDR3 has 14 residues. The CDR3 loop reads CARMDRGLGKPQHF. The CDR3 DNA reads as TGCGCCAGGATGGACAGGGGGTTAGGGAAGCCCCAGCATTTT.

The chain is built from TRBV6-5 and TRBJ1-6; TRBD1 agrees at 9 bases. There are 15 residues in the CDR3. Trimming removed 8 bases from V and 7 bases from J; junction bases left unmatched: 9. Germline lookup yields CDR1 MNHEY and CDR2 SVGAGI. The chain's CDR3 is CASASRTGVNSPLHF. The CDR3 DNA reads as TGTGCCAGCGCTTCGAGGACAGGGGTAAATTCACCCCTCCACTTT.

The genes are TRBV5-1 and TRBJ1-4; D is possibly TRBD1 (5 bases). The CDR3 consists of 15 residues. The V end was cut by 2 bases, the J end by 5 bases, with 13 bases between. Germline CDR1 reads SGHRS; CDR2 reads YFSETQ. The CDR3: CASSFEGGGNEKLFF. CDR3 nucleotide sequence: TGCGCCAGCAGCTTCGAGGGCGGGGGGAATGAAAAACTGTTTTTT. Together with reference TRBV5-1 and TRBJ1-4, the CDR3 gives the full variable domain: KAGVTQTPRYLIKTRGQQVTLSCSPISGHRSVSWYQQTPGQGLQFLFEYFSETQRNKGNFPGRFSGRQFSNSRSEMNVSTLELGDSALYLCASSFEGGGNEKLFFGSGTQLSVL.